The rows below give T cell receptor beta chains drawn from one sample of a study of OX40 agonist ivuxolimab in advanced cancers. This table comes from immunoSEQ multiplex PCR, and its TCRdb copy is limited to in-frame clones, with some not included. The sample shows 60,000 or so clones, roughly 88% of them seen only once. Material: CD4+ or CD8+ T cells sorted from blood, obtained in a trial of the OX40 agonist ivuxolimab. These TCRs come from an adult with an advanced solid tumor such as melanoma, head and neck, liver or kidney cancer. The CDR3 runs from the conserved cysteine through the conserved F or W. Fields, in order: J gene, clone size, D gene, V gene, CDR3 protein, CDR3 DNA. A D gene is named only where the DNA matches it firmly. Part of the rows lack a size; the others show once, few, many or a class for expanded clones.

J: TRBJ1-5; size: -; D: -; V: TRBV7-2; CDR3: CASSLIKEGPQHF; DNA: TGTGCCAGCAGCTTAATTAAGGAAGGGCCCCAGCATTTT
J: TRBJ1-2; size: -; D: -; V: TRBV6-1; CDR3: CASSSDRNYGYTF; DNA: TGTGCCAGCAGCTCCGACAGAAACTATGGCTACACCTTC
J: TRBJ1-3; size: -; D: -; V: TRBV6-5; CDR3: CASSRTSRSGNTIYF; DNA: TGTGCCAGCAGCCGAACGAGTCGCTCTGGAAACACCATATATTTT
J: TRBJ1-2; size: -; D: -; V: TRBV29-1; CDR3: CSVDKSGRGLNYGYTF; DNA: TGCAGCGTTGATAAGTCCGGCAGGGGACTTAACTATGGCTACACCTTC
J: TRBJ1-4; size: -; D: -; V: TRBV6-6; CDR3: CASSSPRGPQGEKLFF; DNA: TGTGCCAGCAGTTCTCCCAGGGGCCCCCAGGGGGAAAAACTGTTTTTT
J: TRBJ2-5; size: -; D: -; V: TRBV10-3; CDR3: CAISATESQETQYF; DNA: TGTGCCATCAGTGCAACAGAAAGTCAAGAGACCCAGTACTTC
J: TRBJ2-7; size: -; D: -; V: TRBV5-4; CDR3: CASSLPGYEQYF; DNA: TGTGCCAGCAGCTTGCCCGGATACGAGCAGTACTTC
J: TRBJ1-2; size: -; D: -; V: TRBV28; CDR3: CASSPAGKLNYGYTF; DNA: TGTGCCAGCAGTCCCGCCGGGAAGCTAAACTATGGCTACACCTTC
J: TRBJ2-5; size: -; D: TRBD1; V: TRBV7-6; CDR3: CASSLVPGQGGQETQYF; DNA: TGTGCCAGCAGCTTAGTACCGGGACAGGGGGGACAAGAGACCCAGTACTTC
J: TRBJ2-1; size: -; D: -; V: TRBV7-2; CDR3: CASSPKGGGVNEQFF; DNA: TGTGCCAGCAGCCCCAAGGGGGGGGGAGTTAATGAGCAGTTCTTC
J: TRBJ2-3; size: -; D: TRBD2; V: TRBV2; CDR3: CARGGTSGFTDTQYF; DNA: TGTGCCCGGGGGGGAACTAGCGGTTTCACAGATACGCAGTATTTT
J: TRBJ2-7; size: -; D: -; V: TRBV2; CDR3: CASSEAQRSEQYF; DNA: TGTGCCAGCAGTGAAGCGCAAAGGAGCGAGCAGTACTTC
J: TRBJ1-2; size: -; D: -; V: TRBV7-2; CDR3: CASSLDSAALGYTF; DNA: TGTGCCAGCAGCTTAGATTCGGCGGCCTTGGGCTACACCTTC
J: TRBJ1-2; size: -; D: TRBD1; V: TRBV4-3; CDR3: CASSQDHRAGGYGYTF; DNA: TGCGCCAGCAGCCAAGATCATCGTGCAGGGGGCTATGGCTACACCTTC
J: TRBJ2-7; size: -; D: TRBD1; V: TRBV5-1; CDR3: CASSLEPAGGVIPYEQYF; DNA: TGCGCCAGCAGCTTGGAGCCGGCAGGGGGCGTGATCCCCTACGAGCAGTACTTC
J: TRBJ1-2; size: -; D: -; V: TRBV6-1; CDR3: CASSEGLGPSTF; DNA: TGTGCCAGCAGTGAAGGGCTGGGCCCGAGCACCTTC
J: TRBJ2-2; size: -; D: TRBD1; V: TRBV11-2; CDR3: CAFSPGTGRGNTGELFF; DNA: TGTGCCTTCAGTCCCGGGACAGGGAGGGGGAACACCGGGGAGCTGTTTTTT
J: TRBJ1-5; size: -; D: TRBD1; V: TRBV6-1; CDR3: CASSEGQGGQPQHF; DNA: TGTGCCAGCAGTGAAGGACAGGGTGGCCAGCCCCAGCATTTT
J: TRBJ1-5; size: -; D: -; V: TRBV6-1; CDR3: CASSVSDNQPQHF; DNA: TGTGCCAGCAGTGTTTCAGATAATCAGCCCCAGCATTTT
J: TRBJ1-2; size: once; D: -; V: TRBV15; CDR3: CATSRGEGQRANYGYTF; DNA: TGTGCCACCAGCAGAGGAGAGGGGCAGAGAGCAAACTATGGCTACACCTTC
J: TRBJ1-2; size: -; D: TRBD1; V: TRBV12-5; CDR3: CASGSLTGVGYGYTF; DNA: TGTGCTAGTGGTTCCCTCACAGGGGTGGGCTATGGCTACACCTTC
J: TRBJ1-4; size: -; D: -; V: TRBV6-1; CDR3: CASSPLGGVGEKLFF; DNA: TGTGCCAGCAGTCCACTAGGGGGGGTAGGGGAAAAACTGTTTTTT
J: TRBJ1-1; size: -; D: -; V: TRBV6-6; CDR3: CASGGWAEAFF; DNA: TGTGCCAGCGGGGGGTGGGCTGAAGCTTTCTTT
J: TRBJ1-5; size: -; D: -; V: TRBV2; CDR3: CASRGGTGTHSNQPQHF; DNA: TGTGCCAGCAGGGGGGGTACCGGGACTCACAGCAATCAGCCCCAGCATTTT
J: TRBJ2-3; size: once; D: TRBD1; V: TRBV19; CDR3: CASSLRDRGRVDTQYF; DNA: TGTGCCAGTAGTCTCCGGGACAGGGGGCGGGTAGATACGCAGTATTTT
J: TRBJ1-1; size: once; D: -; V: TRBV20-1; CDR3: CRFVLGTEAFF; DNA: TGCAGGTTCGTTTTGGGGACTGAAGCTTTCTTT
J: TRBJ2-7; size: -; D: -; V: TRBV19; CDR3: CASSKGDLFSYEQYF; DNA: TGTGCCAGTAGTAAGGGCGACCTATTTTCCTACGAGCAGTACTTC
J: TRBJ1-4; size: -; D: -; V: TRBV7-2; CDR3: CASSLADRRNEKLFF; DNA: TGTGCCAGCAGCTTAGCGGACCGACGTAACGAAAAACTGTTTTTT
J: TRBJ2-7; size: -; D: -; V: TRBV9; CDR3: CASSGALGSYEQYF; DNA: TGTGCCAGCAGCGGAGCCCTGGGGTCTTACGAGCAGTACTTC
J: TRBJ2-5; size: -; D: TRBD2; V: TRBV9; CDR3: CASASGAQETQYF; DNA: TGTGCCAGCGCTAGCGGGGCCCAAGAGACCCAGTACTTC
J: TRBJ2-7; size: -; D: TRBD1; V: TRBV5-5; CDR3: CASSGRDRAYEQYF; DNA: TGTGCCAGCAGCGGGAGGGACAGGGCCTACGAGCAGTACTTC
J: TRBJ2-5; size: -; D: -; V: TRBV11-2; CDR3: CASRQTPIIGPQYF; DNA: TGTGCCAGCAGACAAACTCCGATTATTGGGCCCCAGTACTTC
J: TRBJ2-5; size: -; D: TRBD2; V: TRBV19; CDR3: CASSPAGSAVWETQYF; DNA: TGTGCCAGTAGTCCAGCGGGGTCGGCGGTGTGGGAGACCCAGTACTTC
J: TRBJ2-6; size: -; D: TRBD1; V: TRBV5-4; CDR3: CASSVRDRDTGANVLTF; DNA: TGTGCCAGCAGCGTACGGGACAGGGACACTGGGGCCAACGTCCTGACTTTC
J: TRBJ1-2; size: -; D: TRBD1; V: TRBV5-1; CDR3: CASSLEPGTGRNGYTF; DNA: TGCGCCAGCAGCTTGGAGCCCGGGACAGGCAGGAATGGCTACACCTTC
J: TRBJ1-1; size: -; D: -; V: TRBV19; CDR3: CASSESSEAFF; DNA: TGTGCCAGTAGTGAGAGCTCGGAAGCTTTCTTT
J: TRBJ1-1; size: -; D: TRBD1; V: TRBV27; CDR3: CASSFSFAGTGAMNTEAFF; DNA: TGTGCCAGCAGTTTTTCTTTTGCCGGGACAGGGGCAATGAACACTGAAGCTTTCTTT
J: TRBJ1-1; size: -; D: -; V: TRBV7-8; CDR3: CASLPRVGSTEAFF; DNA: TGTGCCAGCCTCCCAAGGGTGGGCTCCACTGAAGCTTTCTTT
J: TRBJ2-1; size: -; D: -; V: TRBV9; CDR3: CASSGARERDNEQFF; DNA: TGTGCCAGCAGCGGGGCTCGGGAAAGGGACAATGAGCAGTTCTTC
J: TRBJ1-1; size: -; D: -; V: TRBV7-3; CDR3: CASSSTGTSEAFF; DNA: TGTGCCAGCAGCTCAACCGGGACCAGTGAAGCTTTCTTT
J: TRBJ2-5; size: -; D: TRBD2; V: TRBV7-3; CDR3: CASSRGDQETQYF; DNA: TGTGCCAGCTCGCGGGGGGATCAAGAGACCCAGTACTTC
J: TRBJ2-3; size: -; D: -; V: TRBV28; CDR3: CASSFGWSTDTQYF; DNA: TGTGCCAGCAGTTTTGGGTGGTCCACAGATACGCAGTATTTT
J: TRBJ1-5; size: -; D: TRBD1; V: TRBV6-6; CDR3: CASRRQGSNQPQHF; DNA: TGTGCCAGCAGACGACAGGGTAGCAATCAGCCCCAGCATTTT
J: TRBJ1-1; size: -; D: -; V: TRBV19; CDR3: CASSIGGVGNTEAFF; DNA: TGTGCCAGTAGTATAGGAGGAGTGGGCAACACTGAAGCTTTCTTT
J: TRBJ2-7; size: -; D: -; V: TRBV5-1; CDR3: CASSLVSGYEQYF; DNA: TGCGCCAGCAGCTTGGTATCCGGTTACGAGCAGTACTTC
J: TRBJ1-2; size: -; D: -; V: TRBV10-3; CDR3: CAISDGGSNYGYTF; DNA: TGTGCCATCAGTGATGGGGGGTCTAACTATGGCTACACCTTC
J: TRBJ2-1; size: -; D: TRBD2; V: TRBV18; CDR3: CASSPLRGGGNSYNEQFF; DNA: TGTGCCAGCTCACCATTGCGGGGGGGCGGAAACTCCTACAATGAGCAGTTCTTC
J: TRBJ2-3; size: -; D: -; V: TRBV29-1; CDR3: CSARGHLIDTQYF; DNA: TGCAGCGCCAGGGGCCACCTTATAGATACGCAGTATTTT
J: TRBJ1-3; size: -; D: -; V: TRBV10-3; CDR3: CAISVSSDQSSGNTIYF; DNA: TGTGCCATCAGTGTTAGTTCGGACCAGAGCTCTGGAAACACCATATATTTT